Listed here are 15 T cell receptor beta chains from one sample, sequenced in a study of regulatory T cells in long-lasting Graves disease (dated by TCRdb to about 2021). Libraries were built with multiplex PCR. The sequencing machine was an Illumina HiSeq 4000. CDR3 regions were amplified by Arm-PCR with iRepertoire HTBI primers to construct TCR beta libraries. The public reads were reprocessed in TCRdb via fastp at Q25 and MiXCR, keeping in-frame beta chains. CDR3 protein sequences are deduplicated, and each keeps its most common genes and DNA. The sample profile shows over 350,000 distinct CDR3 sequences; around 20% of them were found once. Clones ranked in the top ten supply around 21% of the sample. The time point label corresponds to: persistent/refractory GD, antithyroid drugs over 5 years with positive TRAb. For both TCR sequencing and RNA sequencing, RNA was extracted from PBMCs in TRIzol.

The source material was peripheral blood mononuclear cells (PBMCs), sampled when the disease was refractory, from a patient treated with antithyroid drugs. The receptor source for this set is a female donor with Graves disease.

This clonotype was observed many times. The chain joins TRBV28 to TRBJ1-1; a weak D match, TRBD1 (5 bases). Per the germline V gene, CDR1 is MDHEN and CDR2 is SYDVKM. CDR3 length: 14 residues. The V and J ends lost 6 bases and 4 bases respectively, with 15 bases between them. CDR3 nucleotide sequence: TGTGCCAGCAGCCGCAGGGCCGTGAGCACTGAAGCTTTCTTT. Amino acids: CASSRRAVSTEAFF.

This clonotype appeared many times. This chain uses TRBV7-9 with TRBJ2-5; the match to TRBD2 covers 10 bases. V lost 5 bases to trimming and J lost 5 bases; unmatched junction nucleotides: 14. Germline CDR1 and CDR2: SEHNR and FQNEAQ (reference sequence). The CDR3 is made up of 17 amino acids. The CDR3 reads CASSDPASGSGRETQYF. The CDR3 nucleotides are TGTGCCAGCAGCGATCCCGCTAGCGGGAGTGGGAGGGAGACCCAGTACTTC.

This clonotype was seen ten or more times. Here the CDR3 reads CASGAGAAEAFF. In DNA form, the CDR3 reads TGTGCCTCCGGCGCAGGGGCCGCGGAAGCTTTCTTT. The V gene is TRBV2, the J gene TRBJ1-1, with D possibly TRBD1 on 6 matching bases. The CDR3 covers 12 residues. With 11 bases removed from V and 8 bases from J, the gap between germline ends came to 18 bases. The germline CDR1 and CDR2 sequences are SNHLY and FYNNEI.

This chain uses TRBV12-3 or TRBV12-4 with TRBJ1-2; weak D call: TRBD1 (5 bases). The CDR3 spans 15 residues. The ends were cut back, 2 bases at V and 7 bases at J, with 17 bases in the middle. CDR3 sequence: CASSLLGGTWGGYTF. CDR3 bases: TGTGCCAGCAGTTTATTAGGAGGGACCTGGGGTGGCTACACCTTC.

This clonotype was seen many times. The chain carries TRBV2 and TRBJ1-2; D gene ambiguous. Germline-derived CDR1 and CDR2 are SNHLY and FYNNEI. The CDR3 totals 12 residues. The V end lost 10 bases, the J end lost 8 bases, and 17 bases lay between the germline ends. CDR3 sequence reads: CATTREPLGYTF. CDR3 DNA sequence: TGTGCCACCACCCGCGAGCCCCTCGGCTACACCTTC.

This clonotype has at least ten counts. The CDR3 DNA reads as TGTGCCAGCAGCTTACAGGTTGCGACAGGGTCGAACACTGAAGCTTTCTTT. It yields the protein CASSLQVATGSNTEAFF. V gene TRBV7-2 combines with J gene TRBJ1-1, with 7 bases that match TRBD1. This CDR3 spans 17 amino acids. Germline V gene data show CDR1 as SGHTA and CDR2 as FQGNSA. With V trimmed by 2 bases and J by 1 base, 10 bases remained unmatched.

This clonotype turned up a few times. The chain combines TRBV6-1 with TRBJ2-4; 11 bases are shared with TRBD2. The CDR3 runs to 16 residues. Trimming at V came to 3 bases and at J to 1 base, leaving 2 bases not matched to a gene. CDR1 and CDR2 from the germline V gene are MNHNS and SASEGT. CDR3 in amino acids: CASSEASGRAKNIQYF. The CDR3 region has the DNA TGTGCCAGCAGTGAGGCTAGCGGGAGGGCCAAAAACATTCAGTACTTC.

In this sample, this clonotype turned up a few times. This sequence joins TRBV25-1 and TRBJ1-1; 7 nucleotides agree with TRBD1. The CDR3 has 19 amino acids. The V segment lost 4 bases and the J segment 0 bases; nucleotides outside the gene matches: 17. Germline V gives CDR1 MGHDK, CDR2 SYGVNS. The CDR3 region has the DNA TGTGCCAGCAGTGGGATCGAATCTAACTCGGACAGGTTGAACACTGAAGCTTTCTTT. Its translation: CASSGIESNSDRLNTEAFF.

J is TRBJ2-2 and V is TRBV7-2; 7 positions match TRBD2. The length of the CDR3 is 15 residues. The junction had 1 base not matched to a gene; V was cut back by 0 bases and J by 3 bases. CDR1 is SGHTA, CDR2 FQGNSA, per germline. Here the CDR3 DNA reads TGTGCCAGCAGCTTAGCTCGGGGGGACACCGGGGAGCTGTTTTTT. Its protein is CASSLARGDTGELFF.

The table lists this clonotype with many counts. DNA for the CDR3: TGTGCCAGCAGCGACAGGGACCATGGCTACACCTTC. Residues: CASSDRDHGYTF. The chain recombines TRBV9 with TRBJ1-2, with D maybe TRBD1 (6 bases). Germline CDR1 is SGDLS and CDR2 is YYNGEE. The CDR3 is 12 residues long. The germline V and J ends were trimmed by 3 bases and 6 bases, with 9 bases remaining between them.

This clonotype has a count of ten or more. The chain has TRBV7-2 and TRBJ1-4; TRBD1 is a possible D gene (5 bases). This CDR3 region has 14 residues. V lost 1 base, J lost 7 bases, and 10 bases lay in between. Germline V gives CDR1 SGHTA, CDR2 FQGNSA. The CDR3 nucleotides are TGTGCCAGCAGCTTAGTACGGGACGGTGAAAAACTGTTTTTT. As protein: CASSLVRDGEKLFF.

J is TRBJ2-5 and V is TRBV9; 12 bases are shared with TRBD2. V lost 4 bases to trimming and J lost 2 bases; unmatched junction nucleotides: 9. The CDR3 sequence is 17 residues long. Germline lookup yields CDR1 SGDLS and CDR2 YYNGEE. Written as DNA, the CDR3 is TGTGCCAGCAGCCCCGCGGGGCTAGCGGGAGGGCAAGAGACCCAGTACTTC. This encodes CASSPAGLAGGQETQYF.

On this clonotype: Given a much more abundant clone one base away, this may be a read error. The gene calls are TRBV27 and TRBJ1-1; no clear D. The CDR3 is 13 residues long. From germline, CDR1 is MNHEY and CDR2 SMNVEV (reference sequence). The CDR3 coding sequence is TGTGCCAGCAGTTTATCGATAGACACTGGAGCTTTCTTT. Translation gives CASSLSIDTGAFF.

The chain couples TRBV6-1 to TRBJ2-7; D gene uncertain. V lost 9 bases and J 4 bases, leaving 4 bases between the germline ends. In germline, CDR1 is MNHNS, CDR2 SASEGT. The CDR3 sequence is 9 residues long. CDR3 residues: CASGYEQYF. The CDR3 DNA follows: TGTGCCAGTGGGTACGAGCAGTACTTC.

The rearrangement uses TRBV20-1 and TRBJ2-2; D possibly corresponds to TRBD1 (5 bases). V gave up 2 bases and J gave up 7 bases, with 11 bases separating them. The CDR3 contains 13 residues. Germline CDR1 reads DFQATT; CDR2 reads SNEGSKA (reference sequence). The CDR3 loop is CSARPLQGGELFF. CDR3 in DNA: TGCAGTGCTAGACCTCTCCAGGGCGGGGAGCTGTTTTTT.